The rows below give T cell receptor beta chains drawn from one sample of a study of shared clonotypes between healthy human individuals. Produced via immunoSEQ multiplex PCR; TCRdb's table is partial and in-frame only. The table lists about 490,000 clones, 70% to 80% of them singletons. Sequenced: PBMCs. Source of these receptors: a woman between 40 and 50 years old in good health. Some clones in this sample may be carry-over from other donors' samples. Each CDR3 is given with its conserved first and last residue.

V: TRBV7-9; CDR3: CASSPDPGAGRDEQFF
V: TRBV7-3; CDR3: CASSLTGGDTGELFF
V: TRBV30; CDR3: CAWSSSPNTGELFF
V: TRBV5-6; CDR3: CASSLLLTARDEQFF
V: TRBV25-1; CDR3: CASRAGTGGYYEQYF
V: TRBV7-9; CDR3: CASSIQGGEQYF
V: TRBV21-1; CDR3: CASSKGEERAKNIQYF
V: TRBV7-6; CDR3: CASSPVGLAGGETQYF
V: TRBV6-5; CDR3: CASRGQPEAGELFF
V: TRBV28; CDR3: CATETGGGRSYEQYF
V: TRBV30; CDR3: CAWRDQGAYEQYF
V: TRBV21-1; CDR3: CVGNAGGYNEQFF
V: TRBV28; CDR3: CASRDSGGVNQPQHF
V: TRBV2; CDR3: CASSPGAGWYTQYF
V: TRBV28; CDR3: CASSTQLEQYF
V: TRBV9; CDR3: CASSVVSGQSTDTQYF
V: TRBV7-2; CDR3: CASSSGLAGLYEQYF
V: TRBV28; CDR3: CASATPHYTSTDTQYF
V: TRBV5-1; CDR3: CASSLAGLEETQYF
V: TRBV7-9; CDR3: CASSLIREGRKTGELFF
V: TRBV30; CDR3: CAWSVPPTGGGYTF
V: TRBV5-4; CDR3: CASSLDSFPGNTIYF
V: TRBV28; CDR3: CASSPETDTQYF
V: TRBV10-1; CDR3: CASSGQGLNEQYF
V: TRBV11-2; CDR3: CASSLVAGVYNEQFF
V: TRBV11-2; CDR3: CASSLVAGPAGSQYF
V: TRBV5-1; CDR3: CASSFGGRTTNEKLFF
V: TRBV28; CDR3: CASTGNTGELFF
V: TRBV6-1; CDR3: CASRRQETQYF
V: TRBV27; CDR3: CASSLYPTGRANEQFF
V: TRBV28; CDR3: CASKESSGRTPTYNEQFF
V: TRBV28; CDR3: CASSTIAGGLNEQFF
V: TRBV19; CDR3: CASSSTGRGRKDQPQHF
V: TRBV7-3; CDR3: CASSMTGGSGYTF
V: TRBV7-9; CDR3: CASSFGPKGQGRYEQYF
V: TRBV11-1; CDR3: CASSLGASGANVLTF
V: TRBV14; CDR3: CASRSGGTDTQYF
V: TRBV2; CDR3: CASSGRKGGTEAFF
V: TRBV19; CDR3: CASKPGGQNTEAFF
V: TRBV9; CDR3: CASSVGGASNQETQYF
V: TRBV28; CDR3: CASSSQRGGVGKLFF
V: TRBV9; CDR3: CASSGPGGLSYEQYF
V: TRBV4-1; CDR3: CASSSAGDGSEQYF
V: TRBV7-9; CDR3: CASSPDLSGASTDTQYF
V: TRBV27; CDR3: CASKPLAGESNEQFF
V: TRBV6-5; CDR3: CASSYVGGSREQFF
V: TRBV9; CDR3: CASSVAWGGYNEQFF
V: TRBV6-5; CDR3: CASSFRVKEKLFF
V: TRBV30; CDR3: CAWTAGYNEKLFF
V: TRBV11-2; CDR3: CASSLDGPSGRARQFF
V: TRBV18; CDR3: CASSPPMAGRYNEQFF
V: TRBV18; CDR3: CASSWGPGTSGNEQYF
V: TRBV7-2; CDR3: CASSSTGVNTEAFF
V: TRBV2; CDR3: CASSDDRGSTEAFF
V: TRBV7-3; CDR3: CASSLTGTSDEQFF